These 15 T cell receptor beta chains originate from one sample sequenced in a study of T cell changes during pregnancy in multiple sclerosis. The protocol was immunoSEQ multiplex PCR, while the TCRdb copy is restricted to in-frame clones and leaves out a portion. In the table there are 65,000 to 80,000 clones, roughly 93% of which are singletons. The sequences come from peripheral blood, collected in the first trimester of pregnancy. Receptors originate from a female donor with multiple sclerosis, enrolled in a pregnancy study.

J is TRBJ2-2 and V is TRBV28; TRBD1 is a possible D gene (6 bases). Germline V gene lookup returns CDR1 MDHEN and CDR2 SYDVKM. The CDR3 is 15 amino acids. The V and J ends lost 4 bases and 4 bases respectively, with 13 bases between them. The CDR3 here is CASSSGQLGTGELFF. CDR3 DNA sequence: TGTGCCAGCAGTTCCGGACAGTTGGGCACCGGGGAGCTGTTTTTT.

J is TRBJ1-4 and V is TRBV15; maybe TRBD1 (5 bases). The germline V gene encodes CDR1 LNHNV and CDR2 YYDKDF (reference sequence). The CDR3 is made up of 16 amino acids. V lost 0 bases and J 2 bases, leaving 10 bases between the germline ends. CDR3 DNA: TGTGCCACCAGCAGAGATTTGGGGGGGACTAATGAAAAACTGTTTTTT. Amino acid sequence: CATSRDLGGTNEKLFF.

This chain links TRBV27 with TRBJ1-5; D is unresolved. Germline V gives CDR1 MNHEY, CDR2 SMNVEV (reference sequence). There are 14 residues in the CDR3. V dropped 3 bases and J dropped 2 bases, with 8 bases sitting between them. The CDR3 DNA is TGTGCCAGCAGTTTGAGGGTAGGCAATCAGCCCCAGCATTTT. Translating gives CASSLRVGNQPQHF.

This chain joins TRBV10-3 and TRBJ2-3; 14 nucleotides align to TRBD2. Trimming at V came to 4 bases and at J to 4 bases, leaving 4 bases not matched to a gene. Germline V lookup: CDR1 ENHRY, CDR2 SYGVKD. The CDR3 extends over 16 amino acids. CDR3 protein: CAISAGLAGGADTQYF. The DNA of the CDR3 is TGTGCCATCAGTGCCGGACTAGCGGGAGGTGCAGATACGCAGTATTTT.

This chain joins TRBV4-1 and TRBJ2-1, with TRBD1 as a possible D gene (6 bases). Per the germline V gene, CDR1 is MGHRA and CDR2 is YSYEKL. Deletions cut 5 bases from V and 5 bases from J, with 10 bases between. CDR3 length equals 13 residues. CDR3 region: CASSYKGDNEQFF. The CDR3 DNA sequence: TGCGCCAGCAGCTACAAGGGGGACAATGAGCAGTTCTTC.

This chain joins TRBV28 and TRBJ2-5; 8 bases map to TRBD2. Germline CDR1 and CDR2: MDHEN and SYDVKM. This CDR3 region has 12 residues. V shed 8 bases, J shed 3 bases, and the junction held 2 bases outside the gene matches. The CDR3 nucleotides are TGTGCCAGCGGGACTAGTAAAGAGACCCAGTACTTC. Protein: CASGTSKETQYF.

This clone appeared a few times. The V and J genes are TRBV18 and TRBJ2-7; possible D gene TRBD2, 6 bases. V gave up 6 bases and J gave up 5 bases, with 17 bases separating them. Germline V gene data show CDR1 as KGHSH and CDR2 as LQKENI. CDR3 length: 14 residues. DNA of the CDR3: TGTGCCAGCTCTGGGGGGTTCCGGGGTCACGAGCAGTACTTC. The encoded protein is CASSGGFRGHEQYF. Full variable domain (outside the CDR3, taken from reference TRBV18 and TRBJ2-7): NAGVMQNPRHLVRRRGQEARLRCSPMKGHSHVYWYRQLPEEGLKFMVYLQKENIIDESGMPKERFSAEFPKEGPSILRIQQVVRGDSAAYFCASSGGFRGHEQYFGPGTRLTVT.

CDR3 nucleotide sequence: TGTGCCAGCAGTTCCGAGGGGGGGAGACTAACCTACGAGCAGTACTTC. Protein product: CASSSEGGRLTYEQYF. The rearrangement joins TRBV2 to TRBJ2-7; perhaps TRBD2 as D (7 bases). The CDR3 runs to 16 residues. The germline V gene encodes CDR1 SNHLY and CDR2 FYNNEI. V gave up 5 bases and J gave up 2 bases, with 19 bases separating them.

This clone appeared a single time. This rearrangement joins TRBV5-1 to TRBJ2-1; 13 nucleotides line up with TRBD2. CDR1 SGHRS and CDR2 YFSETQ come from the germline V gene. V shed 4 bases and J 6 bases; nucleotides not matched to a gene: 4. CDR3 length: 15 residues. The CDR3 sequence: CASSRLAGGVNEQFF. CDR3 coding DNA: TGCGCCAGCAGCCGACTAGCGGGAGGAGTCAATGAGCAGTTCTTC. The full variable domain, its missing parts supplied by reference TRBV5-1 and TRBJ2-1, is KAGVTQTPRYLIKTRGQQVTLSCSPISGHRSVSWYQQTPGQGLQFLFEYFSETQRNKGNFPGRFSGRQFSNSRSEMNVSTLELGDSALYLCASSRLAGGVNEQFFGPGTRLTVL.

J is TRBJ2-3 and V is TRBV5-1; unclear D gene. V was clipped by 4 bases and J by 6 bases, with 9 bases between them. The CDR3 length is 12 residues. Germline V gene data show CDR1 as SGHRS and CDR2 as YFSETQ. CDR3 region: CASSPRSDTQYF. Here the CDR3 DNA reads TGCGCCAGCAGCCCTCGGTCGGATACGCAGTATTTT.

The chain links TRBV4-1 to TRBJ1-1; D uncertain. CDR1 and CDR2 (germline): MGHRA, YSYEKL. The CDR3 is made up of 17 amino acids. V dropped 0 bases and J dropped 4 bases, with 18 bases sitting between them. CDR3 in DNA: TGCGCCAGCAGCCAAGAAAGGAGGTCGGGTGGAGGCACTGAAGCTTTCTTT. The encoded protein is CASSQERRSGGGTEAFF.

The chain carries TRBV10-3 and TRBJ2-1, with D possibly being TRBD2 (6 bases). Germline V gene sequence: CDR1 ENHRY, CDR2 SYGVKD. The CDR3 runs 11 residues. V was cut by 9 bases and J by 7 bases, with 10 bases left in between. In DNA, the CDR3 is TGTGCCATTTGGGAGGCTAATGAGCAGTTCTTC. As protein: CAIWEANEQFF.

This rearrangement joins TRBV9 to TRBJ2-5; 9 bases are shared with TRBD2. V shed 3 bases, J shed 4 bases, and the junction held 4 bases outside the gene matches. The CDR3 has 14 residues. Germline V lookup: CDR1 SGDLS, CDR2 YYNGEE. The DNA of the CDR3 is TGTGCCAGCAGCGGGGGGACTAGCACAGAGACCCAGTACTTC. Translated: CASSGGTSTETQYF.

The chain has TRBV7-2 and TRBJ1-1; D perhaps matches TRBD1 (6 bases). V dropped 2 bases and J dropped 5 bases, with 15 bases sitting between them. The CDR3 runs to 15 residues. Per the germline V gene, CDR1 is SGHTA and CDR2 is FQGNSA. The CDR3 bases are TGTGCCAGCAGCTTAAGGCTCAGGGGTCTTACTGAAGCTTTCTTT. Amino acid sequence: CASSLRLRGLTEAFF.

The chain recombines TRBV4-3 with TRBJ2-1, with a weak D call TRBD1 (5 bases). Between the trimmed V and J ends, which lost 2 bases and 3 bases, there was a span of 11 bases. Germline CDR1 and CDR2: LGHNA and YSLEER. CDR3 length equals 15 residues. CDR3 sequence reads: CASSQLPDSYNEQFF. For the CDR3, the DNA is TGCGCCAGCAGCCAATTACCTGACAGCTACAATGAGCAGTTCTTC.